This T cell receptor (beta chain) was recorded in a study of blood T cell repertoires in COVID-19. Study details: The United States, Italy and Spain provided the acute and convalescent COVID-19 samples. T cells, B-cell-depleted T cells, or PBMCs supplied cDNA or gDNA.

Trimming stripped 5 bases from V and 4 bases from J, with 15 bases between. CDR3 length: 15 residues. CDR1 SGHDT and CDR2 YYEEEE come from the germline V gene. Per the study methods: Reference gene primer amplification yielded estimated nucleated cell counts. Only in-frame clones appear in the TCRdb table, and some are missing; sequencing was by immunoSEQ multiplex PCR. Clonal size and the V and J genes are those of that table, whereas D and trimming came from the DNA. The sample has fewer than 350,000 clones; 70% to 90% are singletons. The material sequenced was peripheral blood. This TCR came from a woman in her 70s with COVID-19, enrolled during active disease. The rearrangement links TRBV5-6 to TRBJ1-4, with D maybe TRBD1 (5 bases). CDR3 coding DNA: TGTGCCAGCAGTCCTTCAGGGTCTATTAATGAAAAACTGTTTTTT. Encoded protein: CASSPSGSINEKLFF. The full variable domain, rest sourced from reference TRBV5-6 and TRBJ1-4, is DAGVTQSPTHLIKTRGQQVTLRCSPKSGHDTVSWYQQALGQGPQFIFQYYEEEERQRGNFPDRFSGHQFPNYSSELNVNALLLGDSALYLCASSPSGSINEKLFFGSGTQLSVL.